The 3 T cell receptor beta chains below all came from one sample that was sequenced in a study of OX40 agonist ivuxolimab in advanced cancers. Produced via immunoSEQ multiplex PCR; TCRdb's table is partial and in-frame only. The sample lists 20,000 to 25,000 clones; about 87% were seen once. Here the sequenced sample was CD4+ or CD8+ T cells sorted from blood, taken in a trial of the OX40 agonist ivuxolimab. These receptors originate from an adult with an advanced solid tumor such as melanoma, head and neck, liver or kidney cancer.

As concerns this clone: The sample holds other DNA sequences that translate to the same CDR3. The chain has TRBV18 and TRBJ2-7; TRBD1 matches at 10 bases. Per germline, CDR1 KGHSH and CDR2 LQKENI. V trimming: 0 bases; J trimming: 3 bases; junction bases outside the gene matches: 5. CDR3 length: 16 amino acids. The CDR3 loop is CASSPPGTGVLYEQYF. The CDR3 nucleotides read TGTGCCAGCTCACCACCCGGGACAGGGGTCCTCTACGAGCAGTACTTC.

The chain employs TRBV5-1 and TRBJ1-5; 10 bases align to TRBD1. J lost 2 bases, V lost 4 bases, and 3 bases had no gene match. Germline V gives CDR1 SGHRS, CDR2 YFSETQ. The CDR3 has 15 amino acids. The CDR3 loop is CASSPGTGGNQPQHF. The CDR3 DNA reads as TGCGCCAGCAGCCCTGGGACAGGGGGCAATCAGCCCCAGCATTTT.

V gene TRBV11-2 combines with J gene TRBJ2-2; TRBD1 is a possible D gene (6 bases). Trimming left V 5 bases short and J 7 bases short, with 8 bases between. The germline gives CDR1 SGHAT, CDR2 FQNNGV. The length of the CDR3 is 12 residues. The CDR3 DNA follows: TGTGCCAGCAGCACACAGGGCGGGGAGCTGTTTTTT. Its translation is CASSTQGGELFF.